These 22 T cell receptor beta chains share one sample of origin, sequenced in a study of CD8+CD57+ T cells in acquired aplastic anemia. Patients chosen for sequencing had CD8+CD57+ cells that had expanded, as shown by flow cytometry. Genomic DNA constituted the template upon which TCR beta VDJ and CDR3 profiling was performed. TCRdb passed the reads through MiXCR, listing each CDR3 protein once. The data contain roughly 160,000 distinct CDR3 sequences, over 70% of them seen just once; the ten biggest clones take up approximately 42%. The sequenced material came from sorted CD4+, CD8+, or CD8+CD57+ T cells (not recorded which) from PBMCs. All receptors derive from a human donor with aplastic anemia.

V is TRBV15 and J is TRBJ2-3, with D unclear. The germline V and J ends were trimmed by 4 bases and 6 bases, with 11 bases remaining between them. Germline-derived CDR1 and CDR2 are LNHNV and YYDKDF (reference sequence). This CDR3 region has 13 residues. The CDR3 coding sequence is TGTGCCACCAGCAAGGATCTCGTTGATACGCAGTATTTT. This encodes CATSKDLVDTQYF.

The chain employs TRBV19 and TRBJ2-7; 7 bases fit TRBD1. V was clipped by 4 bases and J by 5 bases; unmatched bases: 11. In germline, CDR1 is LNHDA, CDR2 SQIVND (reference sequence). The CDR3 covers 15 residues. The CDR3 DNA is TGTGCCAGTAGTACCTTAGGACAGGCATCCGACGAGCAGTACTTC. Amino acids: CASSTLGQASDEQYF. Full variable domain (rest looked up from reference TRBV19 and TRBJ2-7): DGGITQSPKYLFRKEGQNVTLSCEQNLNHDAMYWYRQDPGQGLRLIYYSQIVNDFQKGDIAEGYSVSREKKESFPLTVTSAQKNPTAFYLCASSTLGQASDEQYFGPGTRLTVT.

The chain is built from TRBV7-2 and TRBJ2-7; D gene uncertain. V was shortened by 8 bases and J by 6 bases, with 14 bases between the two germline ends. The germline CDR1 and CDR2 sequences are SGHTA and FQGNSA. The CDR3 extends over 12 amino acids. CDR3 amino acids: CASAYFRSEQYF. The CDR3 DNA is TGTGCCAGCGCGTACTTTCGGAGCGAGCAGTACTTC.

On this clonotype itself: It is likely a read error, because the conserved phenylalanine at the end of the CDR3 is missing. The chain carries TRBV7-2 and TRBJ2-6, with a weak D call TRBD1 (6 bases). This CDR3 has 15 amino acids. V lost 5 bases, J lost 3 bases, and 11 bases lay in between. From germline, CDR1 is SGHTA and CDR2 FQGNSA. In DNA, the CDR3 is TGTGCCAGCAGCCCAGGGGAGAGTGGGGCCAACGTCCTGACTGTC. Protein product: CASSPGESGANVLTV.

CDR3 sequence reads: CASSPGSSTDTQYF. CDR3 bases: TGTGCCAGCAGCCCAGGTTCTAGCACAGATACGCAGTATTTT. The gene calls are TRBV9 and TRBJ2-3, with D unclear. Per germline, CDR1 SGDLS and CDR2 YYNGEE. Trimming left V 4 bases short and J 0 bases short, with 9 bases between. The CDR3 has 14 amino acids.

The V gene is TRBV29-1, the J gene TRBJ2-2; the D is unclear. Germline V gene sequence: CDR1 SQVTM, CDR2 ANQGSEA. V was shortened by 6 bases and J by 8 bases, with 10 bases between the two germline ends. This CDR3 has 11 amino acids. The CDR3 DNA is TGCAGCGTGGCCCTAGGGGGGGAGCTGTTTTTT. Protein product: CSVALGGELFF.

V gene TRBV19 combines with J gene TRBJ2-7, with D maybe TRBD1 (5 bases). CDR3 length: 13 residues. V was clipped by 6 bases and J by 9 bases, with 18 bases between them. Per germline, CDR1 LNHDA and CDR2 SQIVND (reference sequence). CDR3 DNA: TGTGCCAGTAGGGCCAGGGATTGGCCTTGGCAGTACTTC. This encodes CASRARDWPWQYF.

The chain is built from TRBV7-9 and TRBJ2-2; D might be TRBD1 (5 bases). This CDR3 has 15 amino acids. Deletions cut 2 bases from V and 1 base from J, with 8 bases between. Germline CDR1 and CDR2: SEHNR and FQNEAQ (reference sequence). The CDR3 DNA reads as TGTGCCAGCAGCTTATTACAGGAGAACACCGGGGAGCTGTTTTTT. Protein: CASSLLQENTGELFF.

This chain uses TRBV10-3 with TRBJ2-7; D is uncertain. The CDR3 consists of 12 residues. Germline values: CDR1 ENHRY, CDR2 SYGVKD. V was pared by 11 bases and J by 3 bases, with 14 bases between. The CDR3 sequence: CAAGQAGYEQYF. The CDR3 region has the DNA TGTGCCGCCGGCCAAGCAGGCTACGAGCAGTACTTC.

Written as DNA, the CDR3 is TGTGCCAGCAGCCGTAGCGGATTGAACACCGGGGAGCTGTTTTTT. Amino acid sequence: CASSRSGLNTGELFF. The V and J genes are TRBV7-9 and TRBJ2-2, with a tentative D call TRBD2 (6 bases). V was clipped by 5 bases and J by 1 base, with 11 bases between them. There are 15 residues in the CDR3. CDR1 and CDR2 (germline): SEHNR, FQNEAQ (reference sequence).

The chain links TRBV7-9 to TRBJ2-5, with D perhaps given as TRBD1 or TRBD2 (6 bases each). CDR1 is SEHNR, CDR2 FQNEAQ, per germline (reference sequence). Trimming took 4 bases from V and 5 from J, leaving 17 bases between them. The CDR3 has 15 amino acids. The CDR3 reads CASSSGAGVRETQYF. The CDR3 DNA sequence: TGTGCCAGCAGCTCGGGGGCAGGTGTCAGGGAGACCCAGTACTTC.

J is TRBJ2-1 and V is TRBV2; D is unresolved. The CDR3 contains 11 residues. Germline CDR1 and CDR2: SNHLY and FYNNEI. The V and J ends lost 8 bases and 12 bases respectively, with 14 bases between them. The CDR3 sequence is CASLTAAGQFF. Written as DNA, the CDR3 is TGTGCCAGCCTAACGGCGGCCGGGCAGTTCTTC.

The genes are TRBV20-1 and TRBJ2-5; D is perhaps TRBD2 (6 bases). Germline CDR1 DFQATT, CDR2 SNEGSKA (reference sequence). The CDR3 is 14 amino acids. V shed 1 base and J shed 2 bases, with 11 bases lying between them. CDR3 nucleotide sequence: TGCAGTGCTAGAGGTGGAGGGGATCAAGAGACCCAGTACTTC. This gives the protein CSARGGGDQETQYF.

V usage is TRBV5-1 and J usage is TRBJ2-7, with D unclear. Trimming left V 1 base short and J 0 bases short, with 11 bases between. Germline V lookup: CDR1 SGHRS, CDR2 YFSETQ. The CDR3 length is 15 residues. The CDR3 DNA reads TGCGCCAGCAGCTTGACGGGTCGGTCCTCCTACGAGCAGTACTTC. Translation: CASSLTGRSSYEQYF.

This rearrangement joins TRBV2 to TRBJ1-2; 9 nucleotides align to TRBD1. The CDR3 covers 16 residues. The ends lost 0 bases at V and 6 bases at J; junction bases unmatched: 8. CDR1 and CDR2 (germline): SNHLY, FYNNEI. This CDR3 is CASSEAGTGWRDGYTF. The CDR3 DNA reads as TGTGCCAGCAGTGAAGCAGGGACAGGGTGGAGGGATGGCTACACCTTC.

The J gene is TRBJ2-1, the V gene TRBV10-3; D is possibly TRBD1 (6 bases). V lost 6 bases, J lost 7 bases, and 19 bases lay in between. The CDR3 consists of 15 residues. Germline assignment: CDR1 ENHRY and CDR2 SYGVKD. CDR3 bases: TGTGCCATCAGGAACTGGACAGTGCAAGGAAATGAGCAGTTCTTC. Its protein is CAIRNWTVQGNEQFF.

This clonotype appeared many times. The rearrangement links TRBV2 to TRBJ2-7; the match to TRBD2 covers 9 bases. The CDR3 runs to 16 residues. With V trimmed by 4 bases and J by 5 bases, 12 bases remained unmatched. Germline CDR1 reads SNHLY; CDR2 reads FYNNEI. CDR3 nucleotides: TGTGCCAGCAGTGGCTCTCGCAGCGGGAGGAGCGACGAGCAGTACTTC. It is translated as CASSGSRSGRSDEQYF.

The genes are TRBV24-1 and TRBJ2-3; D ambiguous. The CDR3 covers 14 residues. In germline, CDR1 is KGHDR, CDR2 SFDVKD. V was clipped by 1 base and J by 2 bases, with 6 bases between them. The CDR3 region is CATSDFSNTDTQYF. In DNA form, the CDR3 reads TGTGCCACCAGTGATTTCTCGAACACAGATACGCAGTATTTT.

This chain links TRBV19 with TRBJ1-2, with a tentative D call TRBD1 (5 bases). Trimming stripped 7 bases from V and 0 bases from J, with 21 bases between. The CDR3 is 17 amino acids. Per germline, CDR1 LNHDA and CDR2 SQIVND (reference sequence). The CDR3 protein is CASTSAGMGTANYGYTF. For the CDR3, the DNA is TGTGCCAGTACATCGGCAGGGATGGGAACGGCTAACTATGGCTACACCTTC.

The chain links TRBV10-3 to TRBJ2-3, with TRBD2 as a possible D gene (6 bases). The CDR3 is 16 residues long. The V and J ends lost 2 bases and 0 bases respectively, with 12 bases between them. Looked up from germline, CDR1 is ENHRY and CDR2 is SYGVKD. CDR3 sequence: CAISERRGSSTDTQYF. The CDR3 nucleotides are TGTGCCATCAGTGAGAGACGGGGGTCTAGCACAGATACGCAGTATTTT.

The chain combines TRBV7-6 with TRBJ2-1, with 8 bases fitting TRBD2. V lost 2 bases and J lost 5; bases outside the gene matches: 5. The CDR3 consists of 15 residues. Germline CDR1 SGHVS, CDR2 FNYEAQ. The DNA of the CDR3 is TGTGCCAGCAGCTTAATAGCGGGGCACGACAATGAGCAGTTCTTC. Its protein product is CASSLIAGHDNEQFF.

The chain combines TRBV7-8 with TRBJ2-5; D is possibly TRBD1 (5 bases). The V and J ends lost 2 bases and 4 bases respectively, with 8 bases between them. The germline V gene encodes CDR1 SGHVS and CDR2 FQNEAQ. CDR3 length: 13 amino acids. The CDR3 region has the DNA TGTGCCAGCAGCTTACCAGGGATAGAGACCCAGTACTTC. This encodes CASSLPGIETQYF.